This T cell receptor beta chain was captured by sequencing in a study of blood T cell repertoires in COVID-19. The wider study: Sources were T cells, B-cell-depleted T cells, or PBMCs; the material itself was cDNA or gDNA.

The germline V gene encodes CDR1 GTSNPN and CDR2 SVGIG (reference sequence). V gave up 5 bases and J gave up 3 bases; unmatched junction bases: 3. The CDR3 runs to 12 residues. TCRdb keeps only in-frame clones here, not all; method: immunoSEQ multiplex PCR. This sample has about 82,000 clones, with around four fifths found just once. The receptor comes from a woman between 55 and 75 years old with acute or convalescent COVID-19. The chain has TRBV30 and TRBJ1-2; TRBD1 matches 7 bases. The specimen was peripheral blood. The chain's CDR3 is CAWSGTDYGYTF. Written as DNA, the CDR3 is TGTGCCTGGTCCGGGACAGACTATGGCTACACCTTC.